This TCR beta chain was identified during a study of identifying expanded T cells in peripheral blood. Generated by immunoSEQ multiplex PCR, the TCRdb table keeps only in-frame clones and is missing some. Here the sample spans 100,000 or so clones, around 88% being singletons. The CDR3 is 15 amino acids. Trimming removed 3 bases at V and 3 bases at J, with 16 bases between. Germline V gene data show CDR1 as SGHRS and CDR2 as YFSETQ. Input material: blood. The J gene is TRBJ2-7, the V gene TRBV5-1, with D perhaps assigned TRBD1 or TRBD2 (5 bases each). This TCR was recovered from a person aged 18 to 75 in good health. This chain's CDR3 is CASSSVQDGGYEQYF. The CDR3 coding sequence is TGCGCCAGCAGCTCGGTACAGGACGGAGGCTACGAGCAGTACTTC.